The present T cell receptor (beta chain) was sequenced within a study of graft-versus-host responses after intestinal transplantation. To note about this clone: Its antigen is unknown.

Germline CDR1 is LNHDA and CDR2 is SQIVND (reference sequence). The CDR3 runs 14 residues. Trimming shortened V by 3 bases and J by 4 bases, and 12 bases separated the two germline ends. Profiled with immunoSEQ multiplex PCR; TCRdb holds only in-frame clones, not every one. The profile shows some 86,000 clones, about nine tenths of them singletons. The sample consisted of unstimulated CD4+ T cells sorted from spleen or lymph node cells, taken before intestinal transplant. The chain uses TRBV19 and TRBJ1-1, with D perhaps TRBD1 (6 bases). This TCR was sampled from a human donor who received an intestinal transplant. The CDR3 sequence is CASSMGAEGTEAFF. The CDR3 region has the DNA TGTGCCAGTAGTATGGGGGCCGAGGGCACTGAAGCTTTCTTT.